A single sample is the source of the 4 T cell receptor beta chains below, sequenced in a study of stem cell transplantation in POMP-related autoinflammatory disease. TCRdb keeps only in-frame clones here, not all; method: immunoSEQ multiplex PCR. Here the sample spans some 68,000 clones, roughly 93% being singletons. The sample in question was CD4+ T cells from PBMCs, obtained after stem cell transplantation. The receptors were sampled from a human patient with POMP-related autoinflammation and immune dysregulation (PRAID). Some T cells may have come from the graft donor.

This rearrangement joins TRBV28 to TRBJ2-2, with TRBD2 matching 11 bases. The CDR3 is 19 amino acids. From germline, CDR1 is MDHEN and CDR2 SYDVKM. The J segment lost 3 bases and the V segment lost 5 bases, leaving 14 bases of the junction unmatched. CDR3 DNA sequence: TGTGCCAGCAGTCTACGGCTAGCGGGAGGCTATGCGGACACCGGGGAGCTGTTTTTT. As protein: CASSLRLAGGYADTGELFF.

In its sample, this clone was seen once. The J gene is TRBJ1-2, the V gene TRBV10-3; D possibly corresponds to TRBD1 (5 bases). V lost 3 bases, J lost 6 bases, and 11 bases lay in between. Germline V gives CDR1 ENHRY, CDR2 SYGVKD. CDR3 length: 13 amino acids. CDR3 nucleotides: TGTGCCATCAGTGACGTCGGGACGGATGGCTACACCTTC. It is translated as CAISDVGTDGYTF.

The chain is built from TRBV19 and TRBJ2-5, with TRBD1 matching over 7 bases. V was pared by 5 bases and J by 4 bases, with 13 bases of the junction left unmatched. Germline lookup yields CDR1 LNHDA and CDR2 SQIVND (reference sequence). This CDR3 has 16 amino acids. This CDR3 is CASSGLQGRFGETQYF. The CDR3 nucleotides read TGTGCCAGTAGTGGGCTACAGGGGAGATTTGGAGAGACCCAGTACTTC.

J is TRBJ2-1 and V is TRBV28; the D gene is possibly TRBD2 (6 bases). The CDR3 is 15 residues long. V was clipped by 2 bases and J by 5 bases, with 13 bases between them. Germline V gene sequence: CDR1 MDHEN, CDR2 SYDVKM. The CDR3 protein is CASSLPGTVDNEQFF. The CDR3 coding sequence is TGTGCCAGCAGTTTACCCGGGACTGTGGACAATGAGCAGTTCTTC.